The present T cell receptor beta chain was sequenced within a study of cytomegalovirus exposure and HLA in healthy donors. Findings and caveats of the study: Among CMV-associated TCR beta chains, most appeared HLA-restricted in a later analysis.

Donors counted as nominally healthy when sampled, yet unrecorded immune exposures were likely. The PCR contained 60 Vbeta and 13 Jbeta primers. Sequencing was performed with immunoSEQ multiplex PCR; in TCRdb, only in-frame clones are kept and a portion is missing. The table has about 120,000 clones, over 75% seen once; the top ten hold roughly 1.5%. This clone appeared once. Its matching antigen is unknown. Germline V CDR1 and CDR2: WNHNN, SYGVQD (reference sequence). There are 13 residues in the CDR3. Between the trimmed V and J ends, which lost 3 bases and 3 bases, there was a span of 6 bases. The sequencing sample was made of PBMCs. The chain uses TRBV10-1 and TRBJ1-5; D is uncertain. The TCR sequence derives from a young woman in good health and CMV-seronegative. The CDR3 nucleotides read TGCGCCAGCAGTGACAACATCAATCAGCCCCAGCATTTT. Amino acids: CASSDNINQPQHF.